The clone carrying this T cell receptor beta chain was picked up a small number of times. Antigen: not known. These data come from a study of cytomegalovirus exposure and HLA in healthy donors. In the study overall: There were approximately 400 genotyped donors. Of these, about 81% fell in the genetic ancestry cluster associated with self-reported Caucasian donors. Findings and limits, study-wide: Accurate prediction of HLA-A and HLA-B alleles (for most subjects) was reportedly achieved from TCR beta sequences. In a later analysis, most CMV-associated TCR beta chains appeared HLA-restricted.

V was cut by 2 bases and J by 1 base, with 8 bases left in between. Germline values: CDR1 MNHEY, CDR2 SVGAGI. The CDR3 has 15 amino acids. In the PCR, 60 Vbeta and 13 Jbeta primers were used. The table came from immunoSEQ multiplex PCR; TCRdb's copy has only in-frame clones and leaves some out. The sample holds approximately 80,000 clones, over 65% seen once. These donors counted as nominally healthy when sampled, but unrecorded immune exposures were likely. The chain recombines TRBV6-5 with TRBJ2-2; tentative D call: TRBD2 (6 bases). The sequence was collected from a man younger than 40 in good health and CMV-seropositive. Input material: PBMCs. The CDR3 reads CASSYGRENTGELFF. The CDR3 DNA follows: TGTGCCAGCAGTTACGGGCGGGAGAACACCGGGGAGCTGTTTTTT.